The 22 T cell receptor beta chains listed next were all sequenced from one sample in a study of CD4 and CD8 cells across lung adenocarcinoma regions (dated by TCRdb to 2016 to 2018). Library preparation was by PCR. Data came from a HiSeq X Ten. TCRdb reran the public reads through fastp at Q25 and MiXCR, keeping productive beta chains. Every entry covers one CDR3 protein and lists the most common genes and DNA from its rows. This sample comprises about 12,000 distinct CDR3 sequences, 45% to 55% of them detected only once. Around 28% of the sample is held by the ten biggest clonotypes. The specimen was CD8+ T cells from the margin of a lung tumor. In light of the paper, this sample's cell subset or site label describes: tumor margin region. The receptors here all came from a female donor with lung adenocarcinoma. The CD4 and CD8 labels of this study may be unreliable.

This clonotype was seen ten or more times. V and J are TRBV20-1 and TRBJ2-1; TRBD2 agrees at 11 bases. The V and J ends lost 2 bases and 12 bases, in that order; junction bases with no gene match: 3. Germline lookup yields CDR1 DFQATT and CDR2 SNEGSKA (reference sequence). The CDR3 loop spans 12 amino acids. DNA of the CDR3: TGCAGTGCTAGACGCACTAGCGGGGGGCAGTTCTTC. It encodes CSARRTSGGQFF.

DNA of the CDR3: TGCGCCAGCAGTAGGACTAGCGGGCCCTACAATGAGCAGTTCTTC. This sequence encodes CASSRTSGPYNEQFF. The V gene is TRBV10-1, the J gene TRBJ2-1, with 11 nucleotides matching TRBD2. The V gene's germline CDR1 is WNHNN and CDR2 SYGVQD (reference sequence). The J segment lost 2 bases and the V segment lost 5 bases, leaving 2 bases of the junction unmatched. The CDR3 is 15 residues long.

The chain is built from TRBV6-5 and TRBJ2-1; 11 positions agree with TRBD1. The CDR3 is made up of 15 amino acids. V was clipped by 4 bases and J by 10 bases; unmatched bases: 9. CDR1 is MNHEY, CDR2 SVGAGI, per germline. The CDR3 sequence: CASSSPGQGVREQFF. CDR3 in DNA: TGTGCCAGCAGTTCGCCGGGACAGGGGGTTAGGGAGCAGTTCTTC.

J is TRBJ2-1 and V is TRBV6-1, with 10 positions matching TRBD1. Germline CDR1 is MNHNS and CDR2 is SASEGT. The CDR3 sequence is 15 residues long. The V gene end was trimmed by 6 bases and the J gene end by 7 bases; junction bases not matched to a gene: 9. CDR3 coding DNA: TGTGCCAGCAGCGGGGGAGGGACAGGGGATAATGAGCAGTTCTTC. Translation gives CASSGGGTGDNEQFF.

There are a few counts of this clonotype. CDR3 amino acids: CASSLTGISYEQFF. DNA for the CDR3: TGTGCCAGCAGTTTGACGGGCATCTCCTACGAGCAGTTCTTC. The chain couples TRBV12-3 or TRBV12-4 to TRBJ2-1; D remains unclear. The length of the CDR3 is 14 residues. V was cut by 3 bases and J by 10 bases, with 16 bases left in between.

On this clonotype: At one end the junction does not follow the germline gene, possibly because of a read error. The gene calls are TRBV10-2 and TRBJ2-5; 9 bases match TRBD2. Germline values: CDR1 WSHSY, CDR2 SAAADI. The CDR3 extends over 14 amino acids. CDR3 coding DNA: TGTGCGGGCCGATGGAGCGGGGGGAAAGAGACCCAGTATTTC. Translated, it gives CAGRWSGGKETQYF.

The chain recombines TRBV27 with TRBJ2-3; TRBD1 matches 8 bases. The V segment lost 7 bases and the J segment 10 bases; nucleotides outside the gene matches: 10. This CDR3 comprises 13 residues. CDR1 is MNHEY, CDR2 SMNVEV, per germline (reference sequence). The CDR3 is CASTRTGSGAQYF. Written as DNA, the CDR3 is TGTGCCAGCACCAGGACAGGGTCCGGGGCGCAGTATTTT.

This clonotype was seen at least ten times. The V call is TRBV6-5, the J call TRBJ1-2; D possibly corresponds to TRBD1 (6 bases). Trimming removed 2 bases at V and 8 bases at J, with 15 bases between. There are 14 residues in the CDR3. CDR1 is MNHEY, CDR2 SVGAGI, per germline. CDR3 amino acids: CASSYMTGRGGYTF. The CDR3 nucleotides read TGTGCCAGCAGTTACATGACAGGTCGTGGGGGCTACACCTTC.

The chain has TRBV11-2 and TRBJ2-2, with D perhaps matching TRBD1 (6 bases). The CDR3 contains 15 residues. Germline lookup yields CDR1 SGHAT and CDR2 FQNNGV. Trimming stripped 0 bases from V and 5 bases from J, with 10 bases between. The CDR3 DNA is TGTGCCAGCAGCTTAGACGGGCAGGGGACCGGGGAGCTGTTTTTT. Residues: CASSLDGQGTGELFF.

This chain links TRBV4-2 with TRBJ2-4, with D possibly being TRBD1 (6 bases). Trimming took 4 bases from V and 12 from J, leaving 22 bases between them. The CDR3 runs to 15 residues. Germline CDR1 is LGHNA and CDR2 is YNFKEQ. The CDR3 is CASSPGLGAKDTQYF. In DNA, the CDR3 is TGTGCCAGCAGCCCGGGGCTGGGGGCCAAAGATACTCAGTACTTC.

Of note for this clonotype: One end of the junction does not line up with germline, which may come from a read error. V gene TRBV27 combines with J gene TRBJ2-2; either TRBD1 or TRBD2 may fit D (5 bases each). Germline-derived CDR1 and CDR2 are MNHEY and SMNVEV (reference sequence). This CDR3 is 14 amino acids long. CDR3 DNA: TGTGCCAGCAGTTTAAGGGAGAGCACCGGGGCGCTGTATTTT. This codes for CASSLRESTGALYF.

The chain links TRBV6-1 to TRBJ1-6; tentatively, D is TRBD1 (5 bases). CDR1 MNHNS and CDR2 SASEGT come from the germline V gene. The CDR3 extends over 14 amino acids. V dropped 0 bases and J dropped 10 bases, with 10 bases sitting between them. The CDR3 DNA is TGTGCCAGCAGTGAAGCGGGGGGGGAGTCACCCCTCCACTTT. It is translated as CASSEAGGESPLHF.

The chain employs TRBV28 and TRBJ2-2; possible D gene TRBD1, 6 bases. CDR1 is MDHEN, CDR2 SYDVKM, per germline. V lost 1 base, J lost 5 bases, and 14 bases lay in between. The CDR3 length is 16 residues. As DNA, the CDR3 is TGTGCCAGCAGTTTATTCAGGGGTGGGGGTACCGGGGAGCTGTTTTTT. Translation: CASSLFRGGGTGELFF.

The rearrangement joins TRBV18 to TRBJ2-3; D not resolved. The length of the CDR3 is 12 residues. Germline lookup yields CDR1 KGHSH and CDR2 LQKENI. V was clipped by 6 bases and J by 4 bases, with 8 bases between them. The chain's CDR3 is CASSRTSDTQYF. The CDR3 DNA sequence: TGTGCCAGCTCTCGGACCTCAGATACGCAGTATTTT.

This clonotype has ten or more counts. The CDR3 protein is CASSLDRRNEKLFF. The DNA for the CDR3 is TGTGCCAGCAGCTTAGACAGAAGAAATGAAAAACTGTTTTTT. The chain joins TRBV7-2 to TRBJ1-4; D is unclear. Germline assignment: CDR1 SGHTA and CDR2 FQGNSA. The CDR3 runs 14 residues. Trimming stripped 1 base from V and 5 bases from J, with 8 bases between.

The chain uses TRBV10-1 and TRBJ2-4; D may be TRBD1 or TRBD2 (5 bases each). CDR3 length: 14 residues. Trimming stripped 11 bases from V and 0 bases from J, with 14 bases between. Germline V CDR1 and CDR2: WNHNN, SYGVQD (reference sequence). The CDR3 nucleotides are TGCGCCGTCTCGGGGCTAACAGCCAAAAACATTCAGTACTTC. Encoded protein: CAVSGLTAKNIQYF.

Regarding this clonotype: The CDR3 carries no conserved terminal phenylalanine or tryptophan, so it likely arises from a read error. Because the CDR3's place on the DNA is in doubt, the DNA is left out and the CDR3 is given as listed by TCRdb. The V call is TRBV15, the J call TRBJ2-3; TRBD2 is the table's D call, not checked against the DNA. Germline V lookup: CDR1 LNHNV, CDR2 YYDKDF (reference sequence). The CDR3 sequence runs 23 residues, both termini included. CDR3 sequence reads: CATAPCRFFSFVFLFCRDWVSLR.

This clonotype was seen at least ten times. The V gene is TRBV27, the J gene TRBJ2-7; D is possibly TRBD2 (6 bases). This CDR3 is built from 13 residues. V lost 7 bases, J lost 0 bases, and 10 bases lay in between. CDR1 is MNHEY and CDR2 is SMNVEV in the germline V gene (reference sequence). CDR3 residues: CASTKAGSYEQYF. The CDR3 bases are TGTGCCAGCACCAAAGCGGGCTCCTACGAGCAGTACTTC.

For this clonotype: A junction boundary mismatches the germline segment, possibly from a read error. The V call is TRBV6-5, the J call TRBJ2-4; D not certain. The length of the CDR3 is 16 residues. Germline CDR1 is MNHEY and CDR2 is SVGAGI. CDR3 amino acids: CASSYSGNLDKNTQYF. Here the CDR3 DNA reads TGTGCCAGTAGTTACTCCGGTAACCTAGACAAAAACACTCAGTACTTC.

The table lists this clonotype with a few counts. This chain links TRBV27 with TRBJ2-3; D possibly corresponds to TRBD1 (5 bases). Matching the DNA end better, TRBJ2-7 makes the J call doubtful. Germline V gene data show CDR1 as MNHEY and CDR2 as SMNVEV (reference sequence). The CDR3 consists of 13 residues. The CDR3 is CASSLVRAYEQYF. As DNA, the CDR3 is TGTGCCAGCAGTTTGGTCAGGGCCTACGAGCAGTACTTC.

Worth noting for this clonotype: Compared with germline, one end of the junction differs, possibly owing to a read error. The chain recombines TRBV27 with TRBJ2-3; no definite D call. This CDR3 comprises 14 residues. The germline V gene encodes CDR1 MNHEY and CDR2 SMNVEV (reference sequence). CDR3 DNA sequence: TGTGCGGGCAGTGGGCACGTTAGCAAAGATACCCAGTATTTT. Its protein is CAGSGHVSKDTQYF.

This clonotype was counted ten times or more. V usage is TRBV10-3 and J usage is TRBJ1-1; TRBD1 is a possible D gene (5 bases). V was trimmed by 7 bases and J by 3 bases, leaving 12 bases between them. The germline V gene encodes CDR1 ENHRY and CDR2 SYGVKD. The CDR3 loop spans 13 amino acids. The CDR3 spells CAITGGEHTEAFF. CDR3 bases: TGTGCCATCACCGGGGGGGAGCACACTGAAGCTTTCTTT.